The rows below give T cell receptor beta chains drawn from one sample of a study of cytomegalovirus exposure and HLA in healthy donors. This table comes from immunoSEQ multiplex PCR, and its TCRdb copy is limited to in-frame clones, with some not included. The data show about 180,000 clones, 75% to 85% seen once. Sequencing was carried out using PBMCs. These receptor sequences come from a woman aged 30 to 39 in good health and CMV-seronegative. The CDR3 runs from the conserved cysteine through the conserved F or W. The order of the fields is D gene, J gene, V gene, CDR3 protein. A D gene is named only where the DNA matches it firmly.

TRBD1,TRBJ1-3,TRBV5-1,CASSPQGGGNTIYF
NA,TRBJ2-3,TRBV7-8,CASSFSRGTDTQYF
TRBD1,TRBJ2-7,TRBV30,CAWSVRRDSQPTGSYEQYF
TRBD2,TRBJ2-4,TRBV19,CASSSRTSWVTKNIQYF
NA,TRBJ1-2,TRBV7-9,CSSSFRPETGELPNYGYTF
NA,TRBJ2-5,TRBV15,CATSRKSGHPQETQYF
NA,TRBJ1-2,TRBV28,CASSRQADGYTF
TRBD1,TRBJ2-3,TRBV5-1,CASRGQGGTQYF
NA,TRBJ1-1,TRBV6-1,CASSNTGTTEAFF
NA,TRBJ1-2,TRBV28,CALNGYTF
NA,TRBJ1-5,TRBV19,CASARGNSNQPQHF
TRBD1,TRBJ2-7,TRBV4-1,CASSQDGTGYYEQYF
NA,TRBJ2-3,TRBV5-4,CASSLASGTSTDTQYF
TRBD1,TRBJ2-3,TRBV7-2,CASSLGTGPDTQYF
NA,TRBJ1-4,TRBV14,CASSQVDGIGEKLFF
NA,TRBJ2-1,TRBV4-1,CASSLSSVGNEQFF
TRBD1,TRBJ1-4,TRBV7-9,CSSSVPGQGLEKLFF
NA,TRBJ1-2,TRBV6-5,CASSPWRTEFHTF
NA,TRBJ1-3,TRBV5-4,CASSPWSSGNTIYF
TRBD2,TRBJ2-7,TRBV6-5,CASSSGLGRSYEQYF
TRBD2,TRBJ2-3,TRBV9,CASSAGLGDGDTQYF
TRBD1,TRBJ2-7,TRBV5-6,CASSLQGQGRHEQYF
NA,TRBJ2-2,TRBV25-1,CASSNRGRGTGELFF
NA,TRBJ2-6,TRBV15,CATSRDLAGANVLTF
TRBD2,TRBJ2-5,TRBV7-2,CASSSERETYF
TRBD1,TRBJ2-6,TRBV18,CASSPGQGAGANVLTF
TRBD2,TRBJ2-3,TRBV18,CASSRGITKREMFTDTQYF
TRBD2,TRBJ2-7,TRBV5-4,CASSWGGTSGYEQYF
NA,TRBJ2-5,TRBV11-3,CASSLGRGTGQETQYF
TRBD1,TRBJ1-1,TRBV28,CASSLGTGSEAFF
NA,TRBJ1-6,TRBV21-1,CASSKRYWNSPLHF
NA,TRBJ2-1,TRBV7-9,CASSFAGNYYNEQFF
TRBD2,TRBJ2-3,TRBV30,CAWSVSAGTSDTQYF
NA,TRBJ2-5,TRBV30,CAWSVTQTQYF
NA,TRBJ1-1,TRBV27,CASSWDPRTENTEAFF
NA,TRBJ2-3,TRBV5-1,CASSWQTDTQYF
TRBD2,TRBJ2-7,TRBV11-2,CASSLGLAYEQYF
NA,TRBJ2-1,TRBV28,CASSLEQYSYNEQFF
NA,TRBJ1-1,TRBV5-1,CASSPLKQNTEAFF
NA,TRBJ1-1,TRBV9,CASSVGGGEAFF
NA,TRBJ2-7,TRBV7-9,CSSSPGTYEQYF
TRBD1,TRBJ1-3,TRBV7-6,CASSLERATGAGNTIYF
NA,TRBJ2-1,TRBV28,CASSFPRDSPYNEQFF
NA,TRBJ2-1,TRBV6-1,CASSDWANEQFF
NA,TRBJ2-5,TRBV7-2,CASSPSASETQYF
TRBD2,TRBJ2-3,TRBV7-8,CASSLTSGGAWDTQYF
NA,TRBJ2-1,TRBV6-6,CASSEEGPANEQFF
TRBD1,TRBJ2-1,TRBV6-5,CASSPLGTGYNEQFF
TRBD1,TRBJ1-1,TRBV4-1,CASSSAFDRADTEAFF
NA,TRBJ2-3,TRBV5-1,CASSLGQGQTSTDTQYF
NA,TRBJ2-3,TRBV5-4,CASSLEEADTQYF
TRBD2,TRBJ2-1,TRBV9,CASSATSGSSYNEQFF
NA,TRBJ2-1,TRBV18,CASSQLTASYNEQFF
TRBD1,TRBJ2-7,TRBV7-9,CASSRGQVYEQYF
TRBD1,TRBJ2-7,TRBV19,CASSISGQGAYEQYF